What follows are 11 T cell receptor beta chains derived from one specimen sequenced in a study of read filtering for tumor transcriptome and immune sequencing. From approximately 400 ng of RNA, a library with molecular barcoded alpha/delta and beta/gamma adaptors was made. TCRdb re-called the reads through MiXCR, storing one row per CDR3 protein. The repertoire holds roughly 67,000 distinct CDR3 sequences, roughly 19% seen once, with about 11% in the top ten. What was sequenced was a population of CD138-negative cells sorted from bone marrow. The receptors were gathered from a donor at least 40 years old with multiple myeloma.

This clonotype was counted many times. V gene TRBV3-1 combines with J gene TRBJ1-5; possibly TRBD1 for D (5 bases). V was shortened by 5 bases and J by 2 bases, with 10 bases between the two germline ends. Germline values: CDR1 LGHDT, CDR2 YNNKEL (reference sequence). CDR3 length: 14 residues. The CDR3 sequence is CASSSRGGNQPQHF. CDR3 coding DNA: TGTGCCAGCAGCTCCCGAGGGGGCAATCAGCCCCAGCATTTT.

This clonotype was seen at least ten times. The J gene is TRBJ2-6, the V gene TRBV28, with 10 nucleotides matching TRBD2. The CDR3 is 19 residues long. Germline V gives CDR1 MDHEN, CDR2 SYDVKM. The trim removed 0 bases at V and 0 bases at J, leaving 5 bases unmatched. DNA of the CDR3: TGTGCCAGCAGTTTATGGCTAGCGGGAGTCTTCTCTGGGGCCAACGTCCTGACTTTC. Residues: CASSLWLAGVFSGANVLTF.

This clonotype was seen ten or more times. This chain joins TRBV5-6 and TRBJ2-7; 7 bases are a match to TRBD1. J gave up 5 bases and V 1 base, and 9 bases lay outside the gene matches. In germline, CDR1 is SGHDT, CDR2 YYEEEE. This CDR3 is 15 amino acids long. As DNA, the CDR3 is TGTGCCAGCAGCTTGTTCGTGCAGGGGGATGACGAGCAGTACTTC. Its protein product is CASSLFVQGDDEQYF.

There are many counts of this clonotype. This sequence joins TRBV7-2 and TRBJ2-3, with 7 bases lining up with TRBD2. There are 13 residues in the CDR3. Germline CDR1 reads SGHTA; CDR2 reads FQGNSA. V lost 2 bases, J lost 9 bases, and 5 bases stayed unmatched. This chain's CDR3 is CASSLNSRGTQYF. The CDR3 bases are TGTGCCAGCAGCTTAAACTCGCGGGGGACGCAGTATTTT.

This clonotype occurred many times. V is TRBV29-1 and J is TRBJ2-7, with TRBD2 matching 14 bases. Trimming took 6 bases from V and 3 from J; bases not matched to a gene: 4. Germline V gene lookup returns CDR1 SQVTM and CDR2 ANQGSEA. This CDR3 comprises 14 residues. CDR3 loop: CSVRGTSGSYEQYF. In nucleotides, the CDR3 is TGCAGCGTCCGTGGGACTAGCGGGAGCTACGAGCAGTACTTC.

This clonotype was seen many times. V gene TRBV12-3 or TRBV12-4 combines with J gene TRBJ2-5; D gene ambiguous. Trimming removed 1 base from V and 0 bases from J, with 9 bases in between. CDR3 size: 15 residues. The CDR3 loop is CASSLVGWYQETQYF. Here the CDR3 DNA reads TGTGCCAGCAGTTTAGTTGGGTGGTACCAAGAGACCCAGTACTTC.

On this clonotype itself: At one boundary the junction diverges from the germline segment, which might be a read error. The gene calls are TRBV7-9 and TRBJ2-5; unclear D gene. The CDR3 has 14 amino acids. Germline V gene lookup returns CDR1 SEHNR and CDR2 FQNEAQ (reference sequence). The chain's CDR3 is CDSSFAKLQETQYF. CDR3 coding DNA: TGTGACAGCAGCTTCGCCAAGCTGCAAGAGACCCAGTACTTC. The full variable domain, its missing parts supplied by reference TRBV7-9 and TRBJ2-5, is DTGVSQNPRHKITKRGQNVTFRCDPISEHNRLYWYRQTLGQGPEFLTYFQNEAQLEKSRLLSDRFSAERPKGSFSTLEIQRTEQGDSAMYLCDSSFAKLQETQYFGPGTRLLVL.

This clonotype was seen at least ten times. CDR3 in amino acids: CASSFLGQIPQYF. Written as DNA, the CDR3 is TGTGCCAGCAGTTTCTTGGGACAGATCCCTCAGTACTTC. The chain links TRBV28 to TRBJ2-7, with 7 bases matching TRBD1. CDR1 is MDHEN and CDR2 is SYDVKM in the germline V gene. CDR3 size: 13 residues. The trim removed 3 bases at V and 10 bases at J, leaving 9 bases unmatched.

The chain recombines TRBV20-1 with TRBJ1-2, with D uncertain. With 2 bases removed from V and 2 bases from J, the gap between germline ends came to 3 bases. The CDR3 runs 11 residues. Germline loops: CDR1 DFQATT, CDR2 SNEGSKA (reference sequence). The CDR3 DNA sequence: TGCAGTGCTAGAACAAACTATGGCTACACCTTC. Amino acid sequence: CSARTNYGYTF.

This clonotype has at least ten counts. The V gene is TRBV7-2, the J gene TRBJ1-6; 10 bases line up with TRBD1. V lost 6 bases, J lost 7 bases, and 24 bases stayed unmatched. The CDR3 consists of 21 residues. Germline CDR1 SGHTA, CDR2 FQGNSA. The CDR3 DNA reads TGTGCCAGCAGTCATTACGACGGGACAGGGGAGGTTTGGGCTATGAATTCACCCCTCCACTTT. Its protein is CASSHYDGTGEVWAMNSPLHF.

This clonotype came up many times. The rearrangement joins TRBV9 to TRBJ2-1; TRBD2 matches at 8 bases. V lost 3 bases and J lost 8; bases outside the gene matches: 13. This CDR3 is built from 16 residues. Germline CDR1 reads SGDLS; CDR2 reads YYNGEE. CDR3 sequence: CASSATTPGTSDEQFF. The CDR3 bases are TGTGCCAGCAGCGCGACAACTCCCGGGACTAGTGATGAGCAGTTCTTC.